Sequencing of this T cell receptor beta chain was carried out in a study of T-cell memory formation after mild COVID-19. Study-level information: Clustering of TCRs was largely donor specific. Notes on the study in general: Those CD4+ clones that contracted were mainly in CM and EM (CD8+ ones in EMRA). A subset of responding clones appeared in pre-infection memory, suggesting cross-reactive memory joined.

cDNA libraries for TCR alpha and TCR beta, carrying sample barcodes and UMIs, came from 5'RACE with constant-segment primers. TCRdb re-derived calls from the 5' RACE reads in MiXCR, one entry per CDR3 protein. This sample carries 290,000 or so distinct CDR3 sequences, 15% to 20% of them seen once, and the ten largest clones take under 25%. This clonotype was seen only a few times. Its cognate antigen is unknown. This receptor was obtained from a man aged 18 to 29 who had mild COVID-19 (a few samples of this study predate the infection). Cell type and time point are not known. Source material: PBMCs or a T cell subset sorted from them (not recorded which).

The CDR3 sequence: CASSLLPQGFSNQPQHF. CDR3 bases: TGCGCCAGCAGCTTATTACCACAGGGGTTCAGCAATCAGCCCCAGCATTTT. The chain links TRBV5-1 to TRBJ1-5; TRBD1 aligns across 7 bases. The V and J ends lost 2 bases and 1 base, in that order; junction bases with no gene match: 9. Germline loops: CDR1 SGHRS, CDR2 YFSETQ. This CDR3 contains 17 residues.